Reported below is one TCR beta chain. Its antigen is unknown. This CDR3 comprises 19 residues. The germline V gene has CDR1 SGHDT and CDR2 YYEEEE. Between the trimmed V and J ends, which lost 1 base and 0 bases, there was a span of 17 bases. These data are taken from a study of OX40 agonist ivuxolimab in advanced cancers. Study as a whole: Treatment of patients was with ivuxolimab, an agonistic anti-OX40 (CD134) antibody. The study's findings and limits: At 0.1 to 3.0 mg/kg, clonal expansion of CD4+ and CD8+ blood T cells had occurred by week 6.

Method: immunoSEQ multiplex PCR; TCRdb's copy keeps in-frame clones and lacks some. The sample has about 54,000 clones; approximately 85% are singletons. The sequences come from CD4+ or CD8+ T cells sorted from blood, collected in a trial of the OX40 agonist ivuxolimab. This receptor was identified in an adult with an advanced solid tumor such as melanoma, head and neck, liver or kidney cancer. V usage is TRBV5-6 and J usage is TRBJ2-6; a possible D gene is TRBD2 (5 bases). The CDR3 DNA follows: TGTGCCAGCAGCTTGAGGCGCGGAGGATCCTTCTCTGGGGCCAACGTCCTGACTTTC. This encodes CASSLRRGGSFSGANVLTF.